The T cell receptor beta chain under discussion was sequenced for a study of T cell responses to AZD1222 COVID-19 vaccine. Study-level points and caveats: Of spike-specific TCRs, nearly half reportedly target regions left unmutated in variants. Spike-wide coverage was observed for vaccine-associated CD4 TCRs, with dominant responses at 160-218 and 743-854. Seropositive AZD1222 recipients at baseline numbered only 6 or 7. Repertoire sampling occurred only after the peak T cell response.

Germline-derived CDR1 and CDR2 are GTSNPN and SVGIG (reference sequence). The CDR3 sequence is 16 residues long. Unmatched junction bases numbered 9, after V lost 0 bases and J lost 6 bases. TCRdb's table, derived via immunoSEQ multiplex PCR, lists solely in-frame clones and lacks some. The sample shows under 170,000 clones, approximately 92% of them seen only once. Remarks on this clone: Its target is not known.

V usage is TRBV30 and J usage is TRBJ2-1; TRBD1 matches at 9 bases. The sample here was peripheral blood, taken 28 days after the second AZD1222 dose. The TCR was taken from an adult who received the AZD1222 COVID-19 vaccine. As DNA, the CDR3 is TGTGCCTGGAGTGTACGGACAGGGGTTTTTCGCAATGAGCAGTTCTTC. Its translation: CAWSVRTGVFRNEQFF.